This T cell receptor (beta chain) is from a study of OX40 agonist ivuxolimab in advanced cancers. Broadly, across the study: Ivuxolimab, which targeted the costimulatory receptor OX40 (CD134), was an agonistic, fully human IgG2 monoclonal antibody. The paper covers the monotherapy dose-escalation part of the phase I ivuxolimab trial, which included N = 52 patients. Of the roughly 50 dose-escalation patients, hepatocellular carcinoma was present in approximately 20, melanoma in some 15, renal cell carcinoma in 9 and head and neck cancer in 9. Patients were allowed to have had prior anti-PD-1, anti-PD-L1 or anti-CTLA-4 therapy, and 40% of the dose-escalation patients had been treated with checkpoint inhibitors. Peripheral TCRbeta sequencing aimed to test whether ivuxolimab altered TCR sequence diversity and caused clonal T-cell expansion. Intravenous ivuxolimab was administered to patients every 2 weeks at six dose levels: 0.01, 0.1, 0.3, 1.5, 3 and 10 mg/kg. Three dose-escalation patients achieved partial responses, one with hepatocellular carcinoma and two with cutaneous melanoma. In the dose-escalation cohort, about four fifths of patients were male, and the mean age was roughly 60 years with a range of about 20 to 80.

Study-wide findings and limitations: At doses from 0.1 to 3.0 mg/kg, clonal expansion was seen in both CD4+ and CD8+ blood T cells between baseline and week 6. In partial responders in the 0.1-3.0 mg/kg groups, normalized peripheral clonal expansion was found to be among the lowest, especially among CD8+ T cells. On average, CD8+ T cells showed more expanded clones than CD4+ T cells after ivuxolimab. Antigen specificity was not determined for the clonally expanded peripheral T cells. Low levels of normalized T-cell clonal expansion were also seen in some patients who did not respond.

Patients with autoimmune disease history or receiving systemic immunosuppression were excluded from the trial. Peripheral blood for TCR sequencing was drawn from every dose cohort at baseline, at cycle 4 day 1 and at cycle 7 day 1. The samples were drawn from a first-in-human, open-label, multicenter phase I dose-escalation trial of ivuxolimab. Adults with locally advanced or metastatic melanoma, renal cell carcinoma, hepatocellular carcinoma or head and neck squamous cell carcinoma were enrolled in the trial. Before TCR sequencing, CD4+ and CD8+ T cells were separately sorted from peripheral blood. V and J lose 5 bases and 5 bases, and a span of 13 bases separates them. Its CDR3 holds 13 amino acids, cysteine through phenylalanine. The DNA shown is the 39-base CDR3, in frame from base 1. The germline V gene yields MNHEY for CDR1 and SVGAGI for CDR2. Genomic DNA was isolated from the sorted cells so that the TCRbeta CDR3 region could be sequenced. The immunoSEQ Assay was used for sequencing of TCRbeta CDR3 regions. The table comes from immuneACCESS by way of TCRdb, which keeps in-frame sequences with V and J called. Part of the clones is missing from these tables; in studies checked, under half for an unresolved V gene and the rest for unknown reasons. For this sample there are about 80,000 clones; approximately 90% appear just once. Clones ranked in the top ten supply 0.4% to 0.6% of the sample.

Comments on this clone: Its specific antigen is unknown. Base qualities are not at hand, and no much larger clone is one base apart.

The starting material was CD4+ or CD8+ T cells sorted from blood, obtained in a trial of the OX40 agonist ivuxolimab. This chain is built from TRBV6-5 and TRBJ2-7; no D gene call is confident. This TCR derives from an adult with an advanced solid tumor such as melanoma, head and neck, liver or kidney cancer. CDR3 sequence: CASSNRPGDEQYF. The DNA sequence is as follows: TGTGCCAGCAGTAACCGCCCTGGGGACGAGCAGTACTTC.